This T cell receptor (beta chain) was captured by sequencing in a study of blood T cells in healthy people across ages. Study outcomes and limitations: As age increased, TCR beta diversity per million T cells fell in a roughly linear fashion.

Germline values: CDR1 MGHRA, CDR2 YSYEKL. This CDR3 is 15 amino acids long. Trimming shortened V by 1 base and J by 3 bases, and 12 bases separated the two germline ends. A J-beta primer mix and a sample-barcoded 5' primer were used in a second PCR of about 6 to 12 cycles. TCRdb processed the 5' RACE reads anew with MiXCR; each CDR3 protein has one entry. The sample has around 1,100,000 distinct CDR3 sequences, roughly two fifths seen once. Points on this clonotype: What it recognizes is unknown.

The receptor's source is a man between 18 and 35 years old in good health. Material for sequencing was blood. The chain couples TRBV4-1 to TRBJ1-1; D unresolved. CDR3 sequence: CASSQVAGSHTEAFF. The CDR3 DNA reads as TGCGCCAGCAGCCAAGTCGCAGGATCCCACACTGAAGCTTTCTTT.